The clone carrying this TCR beta chain was found a few times. Authors' analysis steps: Amplification from reference gene primers served as the basis for estimated nucleated cell counts. Some clones are missing from TCRdb's copy, which holds only in-frame ones; the method was immunoSEQ multiplex PCR. That table gives V, J and clone size, and the DNA gave D and trimming. The data contain 120,000 or so clones, approximately 90% of them seen just once; the ten biggest clones take up 1.5% to 1.7%. This sample is drawn from a study of blood T cell repertoires in COVID-19. About the study: Both acute and convalescent COVID-19 samples were obtained from the United States, Italy and Spain. PBMCs, B-cell-depleted T cells, or T cells were the source of the cDNA or gDNA that made up the material.

V shed 3 bases, J shed 8 bases, and the junction held 7 bases outside the gene matches. The CDR3 consists of 14 residues. Germline values: CDR1 SEHNR, CDR2 FQNEAQ (reference sequence). V is TRBV7-9 and J is TRBJ1-5, with 7 bases matching TRBD1. This clonotype was obtained from a human donor in a cohort sampled during active COVID-19. Source material: peripheral blood. CDR3 in DNA: TGTGCCAGCAGCTTGGACCTTACAGGGGAGCCCCAGCATTTT. Protein product: CASSLDLTGEPQHF.